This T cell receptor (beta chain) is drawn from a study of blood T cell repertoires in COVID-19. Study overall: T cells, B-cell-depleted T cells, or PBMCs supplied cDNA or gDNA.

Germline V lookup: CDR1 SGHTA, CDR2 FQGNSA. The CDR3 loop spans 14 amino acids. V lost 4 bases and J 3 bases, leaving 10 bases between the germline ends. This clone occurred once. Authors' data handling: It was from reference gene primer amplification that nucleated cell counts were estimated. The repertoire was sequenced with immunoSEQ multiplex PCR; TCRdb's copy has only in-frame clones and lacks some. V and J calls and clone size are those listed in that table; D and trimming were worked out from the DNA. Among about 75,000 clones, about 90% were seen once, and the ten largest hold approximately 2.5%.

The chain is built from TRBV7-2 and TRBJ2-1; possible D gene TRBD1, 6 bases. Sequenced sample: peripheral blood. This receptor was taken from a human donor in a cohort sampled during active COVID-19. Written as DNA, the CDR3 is TGTGCCAGCAGCTCATCGACAGGCTACAATGAGCAGTTCTTC. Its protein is CASSSSTGYNEQFF. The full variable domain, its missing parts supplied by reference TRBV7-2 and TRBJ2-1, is GAGVSQSPSNKVTEKGKDVELRCDPISGHTALYWYRQSLGQGLEFLIYFQGNSAPDKSGLPSDRFSAERTGGSVSTLTIQRTQQEDSAVYLCASSSSTGYNEQFFGPGTRLTVL.